Listed below are T cell receptor beta chains from one sample, sequenced in a study of Graves' ophthalmopathy and Graves' hyperthyroidism. MiXCR, applied by TCRdb to the multiplex PCR reads, yields one record per CDR3 protein. This sample has roughly 350,000 distinct CDR3 sequences, with approximately 18% found just once. The sample comprised peripheral blood. The source is an adult woman with stable Graves' hyperthyroidism. Each CDR3 is given with its conserved first and last residue. The order of the fields is J gene, CDR3 length, V gene, CDR3 protein.

j_call: TRBJ1-6
cdr3_length: 14
v_call: TRBV12-3/TRBV12-4
cdr3_aa: CASSQGLRNSPLHF

j_call: TRBJ2-1
cdr3_length: 14
v_call: TRBV5-6
cdr3_aa: CASSLGGKLIEQFF

j_call: TRBJ2-5
cdr3_length: 14
v_call: TRBV4-1
cdr3_aa: CASSPWQDLETQYF

j_call: TRBJ1-5
cdr3_length: 17
v_call: TRBV12-3/TRBV12-4
cdr3_aa: CASSLARDSSLNQPQHF

j_call: TRBJ2-7
cdr3_length: 14
v_call: TRBV7-8
cdr3_aa: CASSPGAPAHEQYF

j_call: TRBJ1-1
cdr3_length: 15
v_call: TRBV6-5
cdr3_aa: CASSYSKTGRTEAFF

j_call: TRBJ2-2
cdr3_length: 14
v_call: TRBV6-1
cdr3_aa: CASSPGWGAGGLFF

j_call: TRBJ2-7
cdr3_length: 18
v_call: TRBV28
cdr3_aa: CASSLSTRFLAGVDEQYF

j_call: TRBJ2-7
cdr3_length: 12
v_call: TRBV3-1
cdr3_aa: CASSQDFMKLYF

j_call: TRBJ2-5
cdr3_length: 12
v_call: TRBV20-1
cdr3_aa: CSAPLVGETQYF

j_call: TRBJ2-7
cdr3_length: 16
v_call: TRBV10-3
cdr3_aa: CAISDPPRKADYEQYF

j_call: TRBJ2-5
cdr3_length: 14
v_call: TRBV19
cdr3_aa: CASSMYGRGETQYF

j_call: TRBJ2-5
cdr3_length: 17
v_call: TRBV15
cdr3_aa: CATSRDGLAGGKETQYF

j_call: TRBJ1-1
cdr3_length: 14
v_call: TRBV12-3/TRBV12-4
cdr3_aa: CASNRDGKNTEAFF

j_call: TRBJ2-7
cdr3_length: 15
v_call: TRBV11-2
cdr3_aa: CASRGGTSGSREQYF

j_call: TRBJ2-7
cdr3_length: 15
v_call: TRBV5-1
cdr3_aa: CASSLVLAGGYKQYF

j_call: TRBJ2-7
cdr3_length: 16
v_call: TRBV7-3
cdr3_aa: CASSLNSGSSSYEQYF

j_call: TRBJ1-5
cdr3_length: 16
v_call: TRBV7-9
cdr3_aa: CASSSTQGVLNQPQHF

j_call: TRBJ2-2
cdr3_length: 15
v_call: TRBV7-2
cdr3_aa: CASRYGQGRTGELFF

j_call: TRBJ2-7
cdr3_length: 11
v_call: TRBV28
cdr3_aa: CASVRDYEQYF

j_call: TRBJ1-1
cdr3_length: 16
v_call: TRBV29-1
cdr3_aa: CSVSLSGRGKDTEAFF

j_call: TRBJ2-7
cdr3_length: 14
v_call: TRBV20-1
cdr3_aa: CSASAPGQPYEQYF

j_call: TRBJ1-2
cdr3_length: 13
v_call: TRBV5-1
cdr3_aa: CASSDGQYYGYTF

j_call: TRBJ2-2
cdr3_length: 16
v_call: TRBV6-2/TRBV6-3
cdr3_aa: CASSYRAGGITGELFF

j_call: TRBJ2-2
cdr3_length: 17
v_call: TRBV9
cdr3_aa: CASSEGAGGLATGELFF

j_call: TRBJ2-7
cdr3_length: 16
v_call: TRBV12-3/TRBV12-4
cdr3_aa: CASTVGLAGDAYEQYF

j_call: TRBJ2-7
cdr3_length: 15
v_call: TRBV25-1
cdr3_aa: CASSETGTGDYEQYF

j_call: TRBJ1-2
cdr3_length: 13
v_call: TRBV30
cdr3_aa: CAWSESGPTVYTF

j_call: TRBJ1-1
cdr3_length: 18
v_call: TRBV5-1
cdr3_aa: CASSLSSIGYRAGTEAFF

j_call: TRBJ2-2
cdr3_length: 19
v_call: TRBV28
cdr3_aa: CASSSGVGGRARALRELFF

j_call: TRBJ2-5
cdr3_length: 14
v_call: TRBV20-1
cdr3_aa: CSASGWTTQETQYF

j_call: TRBJ1-1
cdr3_length: 13
v_call: TRBV6-1
cdr3_aa: CASRRGVGGEAFF

j_call: TRBJ1-5
cdr3_length: 16
v_call: TRBV27
cdr3_aa: CASSPWGTPPDQPQHF

j_call: TRBJ2-7
cdr3_length: 15
v_call: TRBV4-1
cdr3_aa: CASSQGGDPRYEQYF

j_call: TRBJ1-1
cdr3_length: 15
v_call: TRBV2
cdr3_aa: CASPSSGVESTEAFF

j_call: TRBJ2-7
cdr3_length: 16
v_call: TRBV12-3/TRBV12-4
cdr3_aa: CASSSLGLAGNYEQYF

j_call: TRBJ2-7
cdr3_length: 11
v_call: TRBV7-9
cdr3_aa: CASSVVDEQYF

j_call: TRBJ2-7
cdr3_length: 15
v_call: TRBV6-1
cdr3_aa: CASSDDRGLRYEQYF

j_call: TRBJ2-7
cdr3_length: 16
v_call: TRBV27
cdr3_aa: CASSLYFSVAGVEQYF

j_call: TRBJ1-1
cdr3_length: 14
v_call: TRBV27
cdr3_aa: CASSFFAEATEAFF

j_call: TRBJ2-7
cdr3_length: 12
v_call: TRBV12-3/TRBV12-4
cdr3_aa: CASSLTVNEQYF

j_call: TRBJ2-5
cdr3_length: 15
v_call: TRBV15
cdr3_aa: CATSRGEGAEETQYF

j_call: TRBJ2-7
cdr3_length: 13
v_call: TRBV6-2/TRBV6-3
cdr3_aa: CASTGTSHYEQYF

j_call: TRBJ2-7
cdr3_length: 14
v_call: TRBV12-3/TRBV12-4
cdr3_aa: CASSPPPAGYEQYF